The 13 T cell receptor beta chains presented below share a single source sample, sequenced in a study of T cells in Graves' hyperthyroidism and ophthalmopathy. From RNA transcripts, TCR beta CDR3 regions were amplified. The primer set for the first-round RT-PCR of the TCR CDR3 was HTBI. From the multiplex PCR reads, TCRdb called clonotypes with MiXCR, one entry per CDR3 protein. The data contain approximately 640,000 distinct CDR3 sequences, approximately 42% of them singletons. The sequenced material came from peripheral blood or thyroid tissue (not recorded which). The source is an adult man with Graves' disease, either hyperthyroidism or ophthalmopathy (not recorded which).

V gene TRBV12-1 combines with J gene TRBJ1-1; the table gives TRBD1 as D, unverified against the DNA. TRBV12-1 has pseudogene status. The CDR3 spans 16 residues. The CDR3 DNA sequence: TGTGCCAGCAGCTTTACAGGGACAGCCGTGAACACTGAAGCTTTCTTT. Translating it yields CASSFTGTAVNTEAFF.

This chain links TRBV7-9 with TRBJ2-5, with 7 positions matching TRBD2. This CDR3 comprises 15 residues. V was clipped by 6 bases and J by 2 bases; unmatched bases: 9. Germline V gene sequence: CDR1 SEHNR, CDR2 FQNEAQ (reference sequence). The CDR3 sequence: CASRNLGEGQETQYF. Written as DNA, the CDR3 is TGTGCCAGCAGGAACCTTGGGGAGGGGCAAGAGACCCAGTACTTC.

The chain couples TRBV25-1 to TRBJ1-4; possible D gene TRBD1, 6 bases. Germline V gives CDR1 MGHDK, CDR2 SYGVNS. Trimming stripped 8 bases from V and 4 bases from J, with 17 bases between. This CDR3 is 15 amino acids long. The CDR3 here is CASVEGGQHNEKLFF. DNA for the CDR3: TGTGCCAGCGTTGAAGGTGGACAGCATAATGAAAAACTGTTTTTT.

This chain uses TRBV25-1 with TRBJ2-5, with D possibly called TRBD1 or TRBD2 (6 bases each). Germline V gives CDR1 MGHDK, CDR2 SYGVNS. The CDR3 loop spans 12 amino acids. The CDR3 reads CASSGAGETQYF. The CDR3 region has the DNA TGTGCTAGTTCGGGGGCTGGGGAGACCCAGTACTTC.

This clonotype was recorded once. V gene TRBV4-1 combines with J gene TRBJ1-4; no clear D gene. There are 16 residues in the CDR3. In germline, CDR1 is MGHRA, CDR2 YSYEKL. V was pared by 0 bases and J by 0 bases, with 8 bases between. The CDR3 loop is CASSQDLSSTNEKLFF. CDR3 nucleotides: TGCGCCAGCAGCCAAGATCTATCGTCAACTAATGAAAAACTGTTTTTT.

This clonotype was counted only a few times. The gene calls are TRBV19 and TRBJ1-5, with D possibly TRBD1 on 6 matching bases. Germline CDR1 LNHDA, CDR2 SQIVND (reference sequence). The CDR3 loop spans 14 amino acids. V lost 3 bases to trimming and J lost 5 bases, with 11 bases between them. CDR3 in DNA: TGTGCCAGTAGTATTGGGGACACATATCAGCCCCAGCATTTT. It codes for CASSIGDTYQPQHF. Using reference TRBV19 and TRBJ1-5 for the parts outside the CDR3, the full variable domain is DGGITQSPKYLFRKEGQNVTLSCEQNLNHDAMYWYRQDPGQGLRLIYYSQIVNDFQKGDIAEGYSVSREKKESFPLTVTSAQKNPTAFYLCASSIGDTYQPQHFGDGTRLSIL.

The chain uses TRBV7-2 and TRBJ2-7, with TRBD2 matching 10 bases. The CDR3 length is 14 residues. V shed 6 bases and J 6 bases; nucleotides not matched to a gene: 8. Per the germline V gene, CDR1 is SGHTA and CDR2 is FQGNSA. The CDR3 bases are TGTGCCAGCAGTTACTCGGGACTAGCGTTCGAGCAGTACTTC. It yields the protein CASSYSGLAFEQYF.

The chain uses TRBV7-8 and TRBJ1-2; D is undetermined. The germline CDR1 and CDR2 sequences are SGHVS and FQNEAQ. The V gene lost 6 bases and the J gene lost 6 bases, with 20 bases spanning the gap. This CDR3 has 15 amino acids. The CDR3 is CASSASSAAAHGYTF. Here the CDR3 DNA reads TGTGCCAGCAGTGCTAGCTCCGCGGCAGCTCATGGCTACACCTTC.

This chain joins TRBV25-1 and TRBJ1-1; weak D call: TRBD1 (6 bases). Germline CDR1 reads MGHDK; CDR2 reads SYGVNS. The V end was cut by 9 bases, the J end by 4 bases, with 24 bases between. The CDR3 length is 16 residues. As DNA, the CDR3 is TGTGCCAGTAGTACCGCTTGGGGGCGAGGGTCCACTGAAGCTTTCTTT. It encodes CASSTAWGRGSTEAFF.

V gene TRBV29-1 combines with J gene TRBJ2-7; either TRBD1 or TRBD2 may supply D (5 bases each). CDR3 size: 11 residues. V lost 6 bases, J lost 6 bases, and 12 bases lay in between. Germline V lookup: CDR1 SQVTM, CDR2 ANQGSEA. The CDR3 DNA reads TGCAGCGTAGTCGGGACGGGCGAGCAGTACTTC. This codes for CSVVGTGEQYF.

This clonotype has a handful of counts. The V call is TRBV7-2, the J call TRBJ1-2; 11 nucleotides line up with TRBD1. Germline V gene lookup returns CDR1 SGHTA and CDR2 FQGNSA. The trim removed 7 bases at V and 2 bases at J, leaving 6 bases unmatched. This CDR3 has 15 residues. The CDR3 DNA reads TGTGCCAGCATCCCGGACAGGGGGCGCAACTATGGCTACACCTTC. It yields the protein CASIPDRGRNYGYTF.

The chain couples TRBV11-2 to TRBJ1-2, with D possibly matching TRBD1 (5 bases). This CDR3 comprises 16 residues. Trimming took off 5 bases at V and 2 bases at J, with 18 bases between the two ends. From germline, CDR1 is SGHAT and CDR2 FQNNGV. The CDR3 reads CASSQERRGRNYGYTF. The CDR3 DNA reads TGTGCCAGCAGCCAAGAAAGGAGGGGCCGCAACTATGGCTACACCTTC.

The count of this clonotype is one. The rearrangement uses TRBV20-1 and TRBJ2-5; TRBD2 matches at 14 bases. J lost 5 bases, V lost 3 bases, and 14 bases had no gene match. The CDR3 totals 18 residues. Germline-derived CDR1 and CDR2 are DFQATT and SNEGSKA (reference sequence). The CDR3 DNA follows: TGCAGTGCTAGGGGTAGGGGACTAGCGGGAGCTCGCTCGGAGACCCAGTACTTC. Protein product: CSARGRGLAGARSETQYF.